These 4 T cell receptor beta chains were all obtained from the same sample, sequenced in a study of identical twins (dated by TCRdb to 2016 to 2017). The library was prepared using 5' RACE. The instrument was an Illumina HiSeq 2000. TCRdb redid the processing of the public reads, applying fastp at Q25 and MiXCR, and retained in-frame beta chains. CDR3 protein sequences are deduplicated, and each keeps its most common genes and DNA. This sample lists approximately 260,000 distinct CDR3 sequences; around an eighth were detected once. Approximately 9.3% of the sample is held by the ten biggest clonotypes. The sequencing sample was made of memory (CD45RO+) T cells sorted from blood. The sample's cell subset or site label, decoded: CD45RO+ enriched T cells. Source of these receptors: a woman between 18 and 29 years old in good health.

This clonotype was seen a few times. The chain recombines TRBV20-1 with TRBJ2-3; TRBD1 aligns across 7 bases. The CDR3 has 13 residues. J was trimmed by 0 bases and V by 6 bases; bases with no gene match: 3. From germline, CDR1 is DFQATT and CDR2 SNEGSKA (reference sequence). The CDR3 nucleotides are TGCAGTGCCTGGGACAGTAGCACAGATACGCAGTATTTT. Translating gives CSAWDSSTDTQYF.

There are a few counts of this clonotype. This chain links TRBV7-8 with TRBJ1-1, with a tentative D call TRBD1 (6 bases). From germline, CDR1 is SGHVS and CDR2 FQNEAQ. Trimming removed 5 bases from V and 4 bases from J, with 11 bases in between. The CDR3 extends over 13 amino acids. The DNA of the CDR3 is TGTGCCAGCAGCGTACAGGGCAGCACTGAAGCTTTCTTT. Amino acids: CASSVQGSTEAFF. Full variable domain (outside the CDR3, taken from reference TRBV7-8 and TRBJ1-1): GAGVSQSPRYKVAKRGQDVALRCDPISGHVSLFWYQQALGQGPEFLTYFQNEAQLDKSGLPSDRFFAERPEGSVSTLKIQRTQQEDSAVYLCASSVQGSTEAFFGQGTRLTVV.

This clonotype has ten or more counts. The V call is TRBV5-1, the J call TRBJ2-1, with D perhaps given as TRBD1 or TRBD2 (5 bases each). This CDR3 is built from 15 residues. The V gene's germline CDR1 is SGHRS and CDR2 YFSETQ. The germline V and J ends were trimmed by 2 bases and 4 bases, with 13 bases remaining between them. CDR3 in DNA: TGCGCCAGCAGCTTTACCGGGACCGAGTACAATGAGCAGTTCTTC. It specifies CASSFTGTEYNEQFF.

The genes are TRBV12-3 or TRBV12-4 and TRBJ1-3; D not certain. The CDR3 contains 13 residues. V was clipped by 3 bases and J by 0 bases, with 3 bases between them. The CDR3 sequence: CASSFPSGNTIYF. The CDR3 DNA follows: TGTGCCAGCAGTTTCCCCTCTGGAAACACCATATATTTT.